The subject of this entry is one TCR beta chain. The trim removed 2 bases at V and 5 bases at J, leaving 4 bases unmatched. This CDR3 has 15 amino acids. In germline, CDR1 is ENHRY, CDR2 SYGVKD. TCRdb's table, derived via immunoSEQ multiplex PCR, lists solely in-frame clones and lacks some. The table has about 140,000 clones, roughly 90% seen once; the top ten hold about 1.7%. This sample stems from a study of blood T cell repertoires in COVID-19. The rearrangement joins TRBV10-3 to TRBJ2-5; TRBD1 matches at 11 bases. The TCR sequence derives from a man in his 70s with acute or convalescent COVID-19. The sequencing input was peripheral blood. In DNA form, the CDR3 reads TGTGCCATCAGTGAGCAGGGACAGGGGGGGGAGACCCAGTACTTC. This gives the protein CAISEQGQGGETQYF.